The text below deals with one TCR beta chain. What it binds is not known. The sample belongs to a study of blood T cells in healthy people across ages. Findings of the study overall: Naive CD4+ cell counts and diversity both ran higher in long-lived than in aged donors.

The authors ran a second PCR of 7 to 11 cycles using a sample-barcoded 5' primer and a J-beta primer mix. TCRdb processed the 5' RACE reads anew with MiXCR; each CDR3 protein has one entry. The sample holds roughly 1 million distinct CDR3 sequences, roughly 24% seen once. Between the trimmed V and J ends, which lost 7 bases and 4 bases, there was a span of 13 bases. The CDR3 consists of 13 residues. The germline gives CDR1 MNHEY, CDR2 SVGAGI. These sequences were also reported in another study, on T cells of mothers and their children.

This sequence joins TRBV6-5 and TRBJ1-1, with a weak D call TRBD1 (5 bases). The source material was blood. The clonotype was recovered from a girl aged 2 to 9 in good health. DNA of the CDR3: TGTGCCAGCAAGCAGGGTTCAGGCACTGAAGCTTTCTTT. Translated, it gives CASKQGSGTEAFF.